Listed here are 23 T cell receptor beta chains from one sample, sequenced in a study of T cells in Graves' hyperthyroidism and ophthalmopathy. The source material, RNA transcripts, was used to amplify TCR beta CDR3 regions. Researchers ran a first-round RT-PCR on the TCR CDR3 using the HTBI primer set. TCRdb reanalysed the multiplex PCR reads using MiXCR and keeps one entry per CDR3 protein. The sample has hundreds of thousands of distinct CDR3 sequences; approximately 15% are singletons. Sequencing input: blood. These TCRs come from a woman aged 45-65 years with Graves' ophthalmopathy.

This clonotype was counted a few times. DNA of the CDR3: TGTGCCAGCAGCCAAGATTTGTTTTCTGGAAACACCATATATTTT. Its translation: CASSQDLFSGNTIYF. The chain combines TRBV14 with TRBJ1-3; D call uncertain. Looked up from germline, CDR1 is SGHDN and CDR2 is FVKESK. The V and J ends lost 0 bases and 1 base respectively, with 7 bases between them. The CDR3 is 15 residues long. The full variable domain, completed using reference TRBV14 and TRBJ1-3, is EAGVTQFPSHSVIEKGQTVTLRCDPISGHDNLYWYRRVMGKEIKFLLHFVKESKQDESGMPNNRFLAERTGGTYSTLKVQPAELEDSGVYFCASSQDLFSGNTIYFGEGSWLTVV.

CDR3 sequence: CATRSEGFSEAFF. The CDR3 nucleotides read TGTGCCACCAGAAGCGAGGGTTTTTCTGAAGCTTTCTTT. The chain is built from TRBV24-1 and TRBJ1-1; D is ambiguous. Trimming removed 7 bases from V and 6 bases from J, with 14 bases in between. The CDR3 runs 13 residues. Per the germline V gene, CDR1 is KGHDR and CDR2 is SFDVKD.

This clonotype appeared once. The V call is TRBV4-2, the J call TRBJ2-1; 14 positions agree with TRBD2. Germline values: CDR1 LGHNA, CDR2 YNFKEQ. J gave up 7 bases and V 4 bases, and 9 bases lay outside the gene matches. The CDR3 contains 17 residues. Here the CDR3 reads CASSPPGTSGSTNEQFF. The CDR3 nucleotides read TGTGCCAGCAGCCCCCCGGGGACTAGCGGGAGTACGAATGAGCAGTTCTTC.

This clonotype appeared many times. The J gene is TRBJ2-1, the V gene TRBV11-1; D might be TRBD1 (6 bases). Germline V CDR1 and CDR2: SGHAT, FQDESV (reference sequence). Trimming took off 8 bases at V and 4 bases at J, with 6 bases between the two ends. This CDR3 region has 11 residues. CDR3 DNA: TGTGCCAGCCAGGGGTACAATGAGCAGTTCTTC. The encoded protein is CASQGYNEQFF. Looking up the rest from reference TRBV11-1 and TRBJ2-1 gives the full variable domain: EAEVAQSPRYKITEKSQAVAFWCDPISGHATLYWYRQILGQGPELLVQFQDESVVDDSQLPKDRFSAERLKGVDSTLKIQPAELGDSAMYLCASQGYNEQFFGPGTRLTVL.

There are a few counts of this clonotype. V is TRBV6-2 or TRBV6-3 and J is TRBJ1-5; D possibly corresponds to TRBD1 (6 bases). Germline assignment: CDR1 MNHEY and CDR2 SVGEGT. V shed 2 bases and J shed 0 bases, with 14 bases lying between them. The CDR3 is 17 residues long. This CDR3 reads CASSYEAGVNSNQPQHF. CDR3 nucleotides: TGTGCCAGCAGTTACGAGGCAGGGGTAAATAGCAATCAGCCCCAGCATTTT.

V usage is TRBV20-1 and J usage is TRBJ1-5; D remains ambiguous. Germline CDR1 reads DFQATT; CDR2 reads SNEGSKA (reference sequence). V lost 0 bases, J lost 5 bases, and 14 bases lay in between. The CDR3 length is 15 residues. CDR3 loop: CSARDPETEDQPQHF. CDR3 bases: TGCAGTGCTAGAGATCCGGAGACCGAGGATCAGCCCCAGCATTTT.

This clonotype was counted at least ten times. The chain couples TRBV12-3 or TRBV12-4 to TRBJ2-2; 11 bases are a match to TRBD2. The CDR3 totals 18 residues. The ends lost 6 bases at V and 6 bases at J; junction bases unmatched: 15. CDR3 in amino acids: CASSSTVAGGPLSGELFF. In nucleotides, the CDR3 is TGTGCCAGCAGCTCTACCGTAGCGGGAGGGCCCCTCTCCGGGGAGCTGTTTTTT.

This clonotype has a count of ten or more. The chain has TRBV14 and TRBJ1-1; no reliable D call. Germline-derived CDR1 and CDR2 are SGHDN and FVKESK. This CDR3 comprises 16 residues. With 1 base removed from V and 1 base from J, the gap between germline ends came to 13 bases. The CDR3 coding sequence is TGTGCCAGCAGCCAAGTATCCACCATCAGGAACACTGAAGCTTTCTTT. It yields the protein CASSQVSTIRNTEAFF. The variable domain in full, with the rest retrieved from reference TRBV14 and TRBJ1-1, is EAGVTQFPSHSVIEKGQTVTLRCDPISGHDNLYWYRRVMGKEIKFLLHFVKESKQDESGMPNNRFLAERTGGTYSTLKVQPAELEDSGVYFCASSQVSTIRNTEAFFGQGTRLTVV.

The rearrangement links TRBV27 to TRBJ2-2; 8 bases fit TRBD1. Trimming at V came to 8 bases and at J to 6 bases, leaving 5 bases not matched to a gene. CDR1 is MNHEY and CDR2 is SMNVEV in the germline V gene (reference sequence). CDR3 length: 13 residues. CDR3 loop: CASRDRKAGELFF. The CDR3 nucleotides read TGTGCCAGCCGGGACAGGAAGGCCGGGGAGCTGTTTTTT.

Many counts were recorded for this clonotype. This chain connects TRBV15 to TRBJ2-5, with a weak D call TRBD1 (6 bases). The CDR3 extends over 15 amino acids. Trimming shortened V by 0 bases and J by 2 bases, and 10 bases separated the two germline ends. Per the germline V gene, CDR1 is LNHNV and CDR2 is YYDKDF (reference sequence). Here the CDR3 DNA reads TGTGCCACCAGCAGAGACTCCGGGACACAAGAGACCCAGTACTTC. Translated: CATSRDSGTQETQYF.

This clonotype was picked up many times. V is TRBV3-1 and J is TRBJ1-1; perhaps TRBD1 as D (5 bases). Trimming removed 0 bases at V and 1 base at J, with 9 bases between. Per germline, CDR1 LGHDT and CDR2 YNNKEL (reference sequence). This CDR3 has 15 residues. CDR3 protein: CASSQDRGENTEAFF. For the CDR3, the DNA is TGTGCCAGCAGCCAAGATAGAGGGGAGAACACTGAAGCTTTCTTT.

The chain links TRBV27 to TRBJ1-4, with D perhaps matching TRBD1 (6 bases). Germline V gene lookup returns CDR1 MNHEY and CDR2 SMNVEV (reference sequence). The V end lost 4 bases, the J end lost 8 bases, and 11 bases lay between the germline ends. The CDR3 is 13 amino acids. The CDR3 region is CASSYGGAEKLFF. DNA for the CDR3: TGTGCCAGCAGTTATGGGGGGGCCGAAAAACTGTTTTTT.

The chain combines TRBV5-6 with TRBJ1-1; D unresolved. Per germline, CDR1 SGHDT and CDR2 YYEEEE. Trimming took 3 bases from V and 1 from J, leaving 10 bases between them. This CDR3 region has 14 residues. The CDR3 loop reads CASSSGGSNTEAFF. The CDR3 nucleotides are TGTGCCAGCAGCTCCGGCGGGTCGAACACTGAAGCTTTCTTT. The full variable domain, completed using reference TRBV5-6 and TRBJ1-1, is DAGVTQSPTHLIKTRGQQVTLRCSPKSGHDTVSWYQQALGQGPQFIFQYYEEEERQRGNFPDRFSGHQFPNYSSELNVNALLLGDSALYLCASSSGGSNTEAFFGQGTRLTVV.

Concerning this clonotype itself: A much larger clone lies one base from this, so it may be a read error. This chain links TRBV13 with TRBJ2-7; 11 nucleotides agree with TRBD2. The CDR3 spans 15 residues. Germline CDR1 is PRHDT and CDR2 is FYEKMQ (reference sequence). The CDR3, as DNA: TGCGCCAGCAGCTTAAAACTAGCGGGAGAAGATGAGCAGTACTTC. Its translation: CASSLKLAGEDEQYF.

This clonotype came up a few times. The rearrangement joins TRBV4-3 to TRBJ2-7; D remains unclear. Trimming took off 0 bases at V and 1 base at J, with 10 bases between the two ends. The CDR3 totals 15 residues. Germline V gene lookup returns CDR1 LGHNA and CDR2 YSLEER. CDR3 DNA sequence: TGCGCCAGCAGCCAAGATGTGAGCCGATCCTACGAGCAGTACTTC. Translating it yields CASSQDVSRSYEQYF.

A few counts support this clonotype. This chain joins TRBV29-1 and TRBJ2-5; D not certain. CDR1 is SQVTM, CDR2 ANQGSEA, per germline. The CDR3 length is 13 residues. Trimming removed 7 bases from V and 5 bases from J, with 17 bases in between. In nucleotides, the CDR3 is TGCAGCGGAAGGAACACAATGAGGGAGACCCAGTACTTC. Translating gives CSGRNTMRETQYF. Together with reference TRBV29-1 and TRBJ2-5, the CDR3 gives the full variable domain: SAVISQKPSRDICQRGTSLTIQCQVDSQVTMMFWYRQQPGQSLTLIATANQGSEATYESGFVIDKFPISRPNLTFSTLTVSNMSPEDSSIYLCSGRNTMRETQYFGPGTRLLVL.

The table lists this clonotype with many counts. The rearrangement joins TRBV2 to TRBJ1-6, with unresolved D. Germline assignment: CDR1 SNHLY and CDR2 FYNNEI. The CDR3 covers 14 residues. V was cut by 4 bases and J by 7 bases, with 11 bases left in between. The CDR3 protein is CASSGSENNSPLHF. The CDR3 DNA sequence: TGTGCCAGCAGTGGGTCAGAAAACAATTCACCCCTCCACTTT.

This clonotype appeared many times. J is TRBJ1-5 and V is TRBV28, with D tentatively TRBD1 (5 bases). The CDR3 runs 15 residues. From germline, CDR1 is MDHEN and CDR2 SYDVKM. V lost 3 bases and J 2 bases, leaving 11 bases between the germline ends. The CDR3 nucleotides are TGTGCCAGCAGTTTTTCCGGCAGGGGCAATCAGCCCCAGCATTTT. Translated: CASSFSGRGNQPQHF.

This clonotype came up many times. The CDR3: CSAAQGVSYNEQFF. The CDR3, as DNA: TGCAGTGCTGCCCAGGGGGTCTCCTACAATGAGCAGTTCTTC. The chain recombines TRBV20-1 with TRBJ2-1, with 7 bases aligning to TRBD1. V trimming: 5 bases; J trimming: 0 bases; junction bases outside the gene matches: 4. This CDR3 comprises 14 residues. Germline values: CDR1 DFQATT, CDR2 SNEGSKA (reference sequence).

The gene calls are TRBV19 and TRBJ2-7; 7 bases are a match to TRBD1. V gave up 1 base and J gave up 6 bases; unmatched junction bases: 6. The CDR3 is made up of 14 amino acids. From germline, CDR1 is LNHDA and CDR2 SQIVND (reference sequence). CDR3 sequence: CASSIVTGEFEQYF. The CDR3 DNA is TGTGCCAGTAGTATAGTCACAGGGGAATTCGAGCAGTACTTC.

This clonotype was found many times. The V call is TRBV3-1, the J call TRBJ2-1; D tentatively fits TRBD1 or TRBD2 (6 bases each). V lost 0 bases, J lost 7 bases, and 10 bases lay in between. The CDR3 has 14 residues. Germline lookup yields CDR1 LGHDT and CDR2 YNNKEL (reference sequence). The CDR3 DNA reads as TGTGCCAGCAGCCAAGATTGGGGGGCTAATGAGCAGTTCTTC. Its translation is CASSQDWGANEQFF.

This clonotype was observed at least ten times. V usage is TRBV20-1 and J usage is TRBJ2-3; unclear D gene. Trimming took 5 bases from V and 2 from J, leaving 8 bases between them. The CDR3 totals 12 residues. The germline CDR1 and CDR2 sequences are DFQATT and SNEGSKA (reference sequence). CDR3 residues: CSALLHTDTQYF. As DNA, the CDR3 is TGCAGTGCTCTCCTCCACACAGATACGCAGTATTTT.

The rearrangement uses TRBV10-3 and TRBJ2-7; 8 bases align to TRBD1. CDR1 is ENHRY, CDR2 SYGVKD, per germline. Trimming at V came to 0 bases and at J to 0 bases, leaving 1 base not matched to a gene. The CDR3 length is 15 residues. The CDR3 nucleotides read TGTGCCATCAGTGAGTCACAGGGGGACTCCTACGAGCAGTACTTC. This codes for CAISESQGDSYEQYF.